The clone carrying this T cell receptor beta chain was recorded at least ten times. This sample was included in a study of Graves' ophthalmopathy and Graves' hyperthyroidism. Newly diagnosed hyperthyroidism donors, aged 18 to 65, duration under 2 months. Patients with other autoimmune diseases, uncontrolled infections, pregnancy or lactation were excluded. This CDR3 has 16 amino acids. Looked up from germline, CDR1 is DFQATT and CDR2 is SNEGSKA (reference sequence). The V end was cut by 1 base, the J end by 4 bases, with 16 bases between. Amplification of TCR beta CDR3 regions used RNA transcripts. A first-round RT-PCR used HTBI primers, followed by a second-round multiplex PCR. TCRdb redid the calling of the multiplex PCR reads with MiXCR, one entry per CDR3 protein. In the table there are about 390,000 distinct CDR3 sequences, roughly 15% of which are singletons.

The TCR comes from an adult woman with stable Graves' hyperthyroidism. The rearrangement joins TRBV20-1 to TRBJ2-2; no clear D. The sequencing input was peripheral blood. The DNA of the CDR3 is TGCAGTGCTAGAGGTTCGTCGCGCCGAGTCACCGGGGAGCTGTTTTTT. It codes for CSARGSSRRVTGELFF.